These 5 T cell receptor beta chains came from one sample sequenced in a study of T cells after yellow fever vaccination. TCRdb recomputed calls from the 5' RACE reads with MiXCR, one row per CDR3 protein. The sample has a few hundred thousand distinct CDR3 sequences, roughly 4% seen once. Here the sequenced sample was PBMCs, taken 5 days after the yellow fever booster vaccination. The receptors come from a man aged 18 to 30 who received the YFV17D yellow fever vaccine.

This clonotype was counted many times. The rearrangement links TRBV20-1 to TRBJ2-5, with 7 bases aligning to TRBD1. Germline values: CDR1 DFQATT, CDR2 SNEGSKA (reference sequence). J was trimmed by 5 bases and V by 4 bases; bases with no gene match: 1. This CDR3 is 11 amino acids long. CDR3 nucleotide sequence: TGCAGTGCTAACAGGGGTGAGACCCAGTACTTC. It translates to CSANRGETQYF.

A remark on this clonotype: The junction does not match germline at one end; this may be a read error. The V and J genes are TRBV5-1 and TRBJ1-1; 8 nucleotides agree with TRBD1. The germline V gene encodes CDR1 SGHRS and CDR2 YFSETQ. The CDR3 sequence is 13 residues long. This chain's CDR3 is CASVRDRSSEDFF. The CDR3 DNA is TGCGCCAGCGTCCGGGACAGGAGCTCTGAAGATTTCTTT.

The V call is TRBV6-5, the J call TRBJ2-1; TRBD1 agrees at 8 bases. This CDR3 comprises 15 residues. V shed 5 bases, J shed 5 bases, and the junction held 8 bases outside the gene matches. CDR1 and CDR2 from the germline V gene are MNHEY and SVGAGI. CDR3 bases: TGTGCCAGCAGTCCCGCCGGGACAGGTAACAATGAGCAGTTCTTC. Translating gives CASSPAGTGNNEQFF.

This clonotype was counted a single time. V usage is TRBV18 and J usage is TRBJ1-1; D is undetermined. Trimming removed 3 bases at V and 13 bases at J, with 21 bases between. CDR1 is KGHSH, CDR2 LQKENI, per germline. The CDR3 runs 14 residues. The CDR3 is CASSPTEESLPGFF. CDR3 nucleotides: TGTGCCAGCTCACCCACAGAGGAGTCCCTACCGGGTTTCTTT.

The CDR3 region is CASRPGGVNEQYF. CDR3 coding DNA: TGTGCCAGCAGGCCGGGGGGGGTCAACGAGCAGTACTTC. The V call is TRBV7-9, the J call TRBJ2-7; 8 bases line up with TRBD2. From germline, CDR1 is SEHNR and CDR2 FQNEAQ (reference sequence). The CDR3 is 13 residues long. Trimming at V came to 6 bases and at J to 5 bases, leaving 6 bases not matched to a gene. Based on the CDR3 plus reference TRBV7-9 and TRBJ2-7, the full variable domain is DTGVSQNPRHKITKRGQNVTFRCDPISEHNRLYWYRQTLGQGPEFLTYFQNEAQLEKSRLLSDRFSAERPKGSFSTLEIQRTEQGDSAMYLCASRPGGVNEQYFGPGTRLTVT.